What follows describes a single TCR beta chain. The repertoire was sequenced with immunoSEQ multiplex PCR; TCRdb's copy has only in-frame clones and lacks some. This sample yields about 160,000 clones, of which approximately 80% are seen a single time; roughly 2.2% belongs to the top ten. The data are from a study of blood T cell repertoires in COVID-19. Study-wide background: Acute-phase and convalescent COVID-19 samples originated in the United States, Italy and Spain. The cDNA or gDNA used as material had been derived from T cells, B-cell-depleted T cells, or PBMCs.

Germline lookup yields CDR1 SGHRS and CDR2 YFSETQ. The V end lost 3 bases, the J end lost 4 bases, and 16 bases lay between the germline ends. The CDR3 extends over 16 amino acids. The V and J genes are TRBV5-1 and TRBJ2-2; D gene ambiguous. This clonotype was sampled from a man between 65 and 85 years old with acute or convalescent COVID-19. Sequenced input: peripheral blood. The CDR3 spells CASSWAFLPGTGELFF. In nucleotides, the CDR3 is TGCGCCAGCAGCTGGGCCTTTCTACCCGGCACCGGGGAGCTGTTTTTT. Full variable domain (outside the CDR3, taken from reference TRBV5-1 and TRBJ2-2): KAGVTQTPRYLIKTRGQQVTLSCSPISGHRSVSWYQQTPGQGLQFLFEYFSETQRNKGNFPGRFSGRQFSNSRSEMNVSTLELGDSALYLCASSWAFLPGTGELFFGEGSRLTVL.